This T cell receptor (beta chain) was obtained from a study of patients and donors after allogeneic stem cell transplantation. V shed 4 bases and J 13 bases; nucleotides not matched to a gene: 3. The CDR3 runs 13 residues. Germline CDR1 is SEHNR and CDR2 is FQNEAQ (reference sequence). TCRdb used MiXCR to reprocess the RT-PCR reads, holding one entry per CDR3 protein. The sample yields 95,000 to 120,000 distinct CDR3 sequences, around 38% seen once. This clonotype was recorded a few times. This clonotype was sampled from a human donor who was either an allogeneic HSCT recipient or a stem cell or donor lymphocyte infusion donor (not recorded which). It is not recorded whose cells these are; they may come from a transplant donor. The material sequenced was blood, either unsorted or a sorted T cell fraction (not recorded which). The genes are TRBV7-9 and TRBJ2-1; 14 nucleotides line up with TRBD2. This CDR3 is CASSSGLAGAQFF. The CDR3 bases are TGTGCCAGCAGCTCGGGACTAGCGGGAGCTCAGTTCTTC. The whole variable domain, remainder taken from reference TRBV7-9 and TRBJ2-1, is DTGVSQNPRHKITKRGQNVTFRCDPISEHNRLYWYRQTLGQGPEFLTYFQNEAQLEKSRLLSDRFSAERPKGSFSTLEIQRTEQGDSAMYLCASSSGLAGAQFFGPGTRLTVL.